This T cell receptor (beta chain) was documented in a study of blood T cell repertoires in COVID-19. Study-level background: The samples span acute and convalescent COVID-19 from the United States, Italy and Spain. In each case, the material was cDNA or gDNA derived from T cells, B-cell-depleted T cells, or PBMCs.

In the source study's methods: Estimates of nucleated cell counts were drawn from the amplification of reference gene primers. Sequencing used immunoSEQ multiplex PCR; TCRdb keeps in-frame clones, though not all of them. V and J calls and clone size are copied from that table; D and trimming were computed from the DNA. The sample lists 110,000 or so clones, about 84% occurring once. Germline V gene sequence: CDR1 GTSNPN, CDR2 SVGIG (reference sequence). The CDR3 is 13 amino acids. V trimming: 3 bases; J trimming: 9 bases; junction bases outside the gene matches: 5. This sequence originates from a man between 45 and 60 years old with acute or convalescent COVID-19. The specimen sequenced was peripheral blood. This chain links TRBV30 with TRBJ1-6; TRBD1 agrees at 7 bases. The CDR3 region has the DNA TGTGCCTGGAGAAGACAGGGCCCTTCACCCCTCCACTTT. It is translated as CAWRRQGPSPLHF.